Detailed here is one T cell receptor beta chain. Its cognate antigen is unknown. The CDR3 has 11 residues. Trimming shortened V by 4 bases and J by 8 bases, and 6 bases separated the two germline ends. CDR1 is MGHRA, CDR2 YSYEKL, per germline. The PCR ran on 60 Vbeta and 13 Jbeta primers. Repertoires were generated with immunoSEQ multiplex PCR, while TCRdb's copy carries only in-frame clones and drops some. The sample yields around 110,000 clones, around three quarters seen once. The record originates from a study of cytomegalovirus exposure and HLA in healthy donors. Study-level information: Among around 170 million T cells, an earlier analysis found 90 million to 130 million unique TCR beta sequences. Study results and caveats: Most TCR beta V segments were productive about 87% or about 30% of the time in an earlier analysis. The study flagged about 160 TCR beta chains as cytomegalovirus-associated.

Donors in the study were healthy people who gave bone marrow. Sample: PBMCs. This sequence originates from a man aged 25 to 40 in good health and CMV-seropositive. The chain links TRBV4-1 to TRBJ2-1, with D perhaps matching TRBD1 (6 bases). The CDR3 DNA reads TGCGCCAGCAGCCCAGGGGATGAGCAGTTCTTC. Translated, it gives CASSPGDEQFF.